This TCR beta chain emerged from a study of T-cell reconstitution after alpha-beta-depleted transplantation in children. General observations from the study: The origin of high day-60 TCRbeta diversity in some patients lay in surviving recipient T cells and thymic progenitors. As was reported, about two months after transplant, alpha-beta T cells came from several hundred expanded graft clones.

This clonotype was seen only a few times. What it binds is not known. Preparation of the TCRbeta library was carried out with unique molecular identifiers. TCRdb itself ran the PCR reads through MiXCR, one entry per CDR3 protein. The sample yields over 400,000 distinct CDR3 sequences, 43% seen once. After removal of 0 bases from V and 6 bases from J, the junction contained 9 bases not matched to a gene. Germline assignment: CDR1 SGHTS and CDR2 YDEGEE. The CDR3 is made up of 17 amino acids. This clonotype originated in a girl aged 2-9 years with aplastic anemia, due to receive a stem cell transplant. The chain links TRBV5-8 to TRBJ2-2, with 9 bases aligning to TRBD2. Source: PBMCs, taken before TCRalphabeta/CD19-depleted stem cell transplant. The CDR3 DNA sequence: TGTGCCAGCAGCTTGGGCCTTCTAGCGGGGCGGGCCGGGGAGCTGTTTTTT. Translating gives CASSLGLLAGRAGELFF.